The 11 T cell receptor beta chains below were found in one sample sequenced in a study of blood T cell repertoires in COVID-19. Generated by immunoSEQ multiplex PCR, the TCRdb table keeps only in-frame clones and is missing some. The data hold about 100,000 clones, with roughly 85% observed a single time. The specimen was peripheral blood. The receptors stem from a woman aged 70-85 years with acute or convalescent COVID-19.

The CDR3 coding sequence is TGTGCCAGCAGCAAAAGGGACAGCCCGTATTCCCTCCACTTT. It encodes CASSKRDSPYSLHF. The rearrangement uses TRBV21-1 and TRBJ1-6; the table's D call of TRBD1 was not tested on the DNA. TRBV21-1 is a pseudogene segment. CDR3 length: 14 amino acids.

The rearrangement links TRBV10-2 to TRBJ2-7; D is perhaps TRBD1 (6 bases). Germline values: CDR1 WSHSY, CDR2 SAAADI. Deletions cut 2 bases from V and 4 bases from J, with 9 bases between. The CDR3 spans 13 residues. Here the CDR3 DNA reads TGCGCCAGCAGTGAGACAGGGCCGTACGAGCAGTACTTC. Its translation: CASSETGPYEQYF.

Concerning this clone itself: Additional DNA sequences in this sample encode the identical CDR3. The V gene is TRBV3-1 (or the pseudogene TRBV3-2), the J gene TRBJ1-1; D uncertain. With 1 base removed from V and 6 bases from J, the gap between germline ends came to 9 bases. The CDR3 is 13 amino acids. From germline, CDR1 is LGHDT and CDR2 YNNKEL (reference sequence). The CDR3 sequence is CASSQVPESEAFF. In nucleotides, the CDR3 is TGTGCCAGCAGCCAAGTGCCAGAATCTGAAGCTTTCTTT.

V usage is TRBV20-1 and J usage is TRBJ2-1, with D perhaps matching TRBD2 (5 bases). This CDR3 is 12 amino acids long. The germline CDR1 and CDR2 sequences are DFQATT and SNEGSKA (reference sequence). V dropped 3 bases and J dropped 10 bases, with 13 bases sitting between them. The CDR3 loop reads CSASGSSGEQFF. The CDR3 DNA is TGCAGTGCTAGTGGGAGCAGCGGAGAGCAGTTCTTC.

The table lists this clone with a count of one. This chain links TRBV19 with TRBJ1-4; 12 bases agree with TRBD1. Germline V gene data show CDR1 as LNHDA and CDR2 as SQIVND (reference sequence). CDR3 length equals 15 residues. J gave up 7 bases and V 10 bases, and 10 bases lay outside the gene matches. The CDR3 is CATRDRGQGGEKLFF. The DNA of the CDR3 is TGTGCCACCCGGGACAGGGGGCAAGGGGGTGAAAAACTGTTTTTT.

V is TRBV19 and J is TRBJ1-6; the match to TRBD1 covers 8 bases. V trimming: 4 bases; J trimming: 7 bases; junction bases outside the gene matches: 6. The CDR3 consists of 15 residues. From germline, CDR1 is LNHDA and CDR2 SQIVND (reference sequence). The CDR3 DNA reads as TGTGCCAGTAGTACCTCGACAGGGGCCAATTCACCCCTCCACTTT. Translation gives CASSTSTGANSPLHF.

This clone was picked up a small number of times. This chain joins TRBV6-5 and TRBJ1-5; D gene unclear. V lost 2 bases and J lost 4, with 6 bases in between. The CDR3 runs 13 residues. CDR1 is MNHEY, CDR2 SVGAGI, per germline. CDR3 DNA sequence: TGTGCCAGCAGTTACAGAGTTAATCAGCCCCAGCATTTT. It encodes CASSYRVNQPQHF.

Only a few counts were recorded for this clone. The gene calls are TRBV6-5 and TRBJ1-2, with 9 nucleotides matching TRBD1. Germline trimming cut 4 bases from V and 6 bases from J; bases unmatched to any gene: 6. Looked up from germline, CDR1 is MNHEY and CDR2 is SVGAGI. CDR3 length: 14 amino acids. Here the CDR3 reads CASSLQGAPDGYTF. The CDR3 DNA sequence: TGTGCCAGCAGTTTACAGGGGGCCCCCGATGGCTACACCTTC.

J is TRBJ2-3 and V is TRBV14; TRBD1 might be the D (6 bases). The CDR3 is made up of 13 amino acids. Germline V gene data show CDR1 as SGHDN and CDR2 as FVKESK. V lost 4 bases, J lost 1 base, and 6 bases lay in between. The CDR3 reads CASSRQGTDTQYF. The DNA for the CDR3 is TGTGCCAGCAGCCGACAGGGCACAGATACGCAGTATTTT. Using reference TRBV14 and TRBJ2-3 for the parts outside the CDR3, the full variable domain is EAGVTQFPSHSVIEKGQTVTLRCDPISGHDNLYWYRRVMGKEIKFLLHFVKESKQDESGMPNNRFLAERTGGTYSTLKVQPAELEDSGVYFCASSRQGTDTQYFGPGTRLTVL.

The chain recombines TRBV3-1 (or the pseudogene TRBV3-2) with TRBJ1-5, with TRBD1 matching 8 bases. The germline V gene has CDR1 LGHDT and CDR2 YNNKEL (reference sequence). The CDR3 has 13 residues. The trim removed 4 bases at V and 6 bases at J, leaving 2 bases unmatched. CDR3 region: CASSPGQAQPQHF. For the CDR3, the DNA is TGTGCCAGCAGCCCGGGACAGGCTCAGCCCCAGCATTTT.

The genes are TRBV30 and TRBJ2-3; 9 bases map to TRBD2. CDR3 size: 15 residues. CDR1 and CDR2 (germline): GTSNPN, SVGIG (reference sequence). V was clipped by 3 bases and J by 7 bases; unmatched bases: 11. The CDR3 loop reads CAWRGLAGLGNTQYF. The CDR3 DNA is TGTGCCTGGAGGGGGCTAGCGGGGCTAGGGAATACGCAGTATTTT.